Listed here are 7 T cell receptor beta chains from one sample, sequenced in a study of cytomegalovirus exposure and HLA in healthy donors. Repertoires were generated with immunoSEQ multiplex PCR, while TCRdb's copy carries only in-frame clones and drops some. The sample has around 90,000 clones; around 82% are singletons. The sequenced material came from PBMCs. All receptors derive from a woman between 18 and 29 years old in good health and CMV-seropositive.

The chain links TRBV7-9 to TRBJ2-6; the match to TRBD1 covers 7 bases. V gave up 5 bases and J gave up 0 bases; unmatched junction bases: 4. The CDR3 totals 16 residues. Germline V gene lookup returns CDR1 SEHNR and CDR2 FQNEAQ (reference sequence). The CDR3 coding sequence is TGTGCCAGCAGCCGGACAGGAATCTCTGGGGCCAACGTCCTGACTTTC. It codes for CASSRTGISGANVLTF.

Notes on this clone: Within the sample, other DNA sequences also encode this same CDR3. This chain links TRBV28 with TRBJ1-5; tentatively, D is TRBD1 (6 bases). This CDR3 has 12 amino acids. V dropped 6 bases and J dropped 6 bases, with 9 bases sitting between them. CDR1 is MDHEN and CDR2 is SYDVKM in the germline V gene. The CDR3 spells CASRTGSQPQHF. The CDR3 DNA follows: TGTGCCAGCAGGACAGGTTCTCAGCCCCAGCATTTT.

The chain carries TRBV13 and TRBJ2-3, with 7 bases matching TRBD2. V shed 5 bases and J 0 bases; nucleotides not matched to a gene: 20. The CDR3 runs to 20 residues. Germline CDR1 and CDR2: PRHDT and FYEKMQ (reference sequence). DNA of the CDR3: TGTGCCAGCAGCCTAAGTCGTCTGGGCGGGGGACCTCTAAGCACAGATACGCAGTATTTT. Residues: CASSLSRLGGGPLSTDTQYF.

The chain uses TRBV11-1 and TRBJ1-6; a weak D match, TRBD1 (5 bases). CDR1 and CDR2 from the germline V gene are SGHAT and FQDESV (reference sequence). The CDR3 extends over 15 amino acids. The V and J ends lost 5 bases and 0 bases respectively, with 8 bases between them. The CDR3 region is CASSRQSSYNSPLHF. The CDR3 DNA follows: TGTGCCAGCAGCAGACAGAGCTCCTATAATTCACCCCTCCACTTT.

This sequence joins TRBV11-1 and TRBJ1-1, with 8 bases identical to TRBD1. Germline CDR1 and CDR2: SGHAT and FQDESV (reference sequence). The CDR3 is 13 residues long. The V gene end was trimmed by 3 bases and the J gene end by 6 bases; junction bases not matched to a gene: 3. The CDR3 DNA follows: TGTGCCAGCAGCTTTCAGGGGGCTCCTGAAGCTTTCTTT. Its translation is CASSFQGAPEAFF.

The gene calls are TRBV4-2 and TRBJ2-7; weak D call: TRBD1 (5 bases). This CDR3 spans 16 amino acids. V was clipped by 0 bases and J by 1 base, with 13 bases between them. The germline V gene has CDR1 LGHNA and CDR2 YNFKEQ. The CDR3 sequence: CASSQDGQGLSYEQYF. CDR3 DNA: TGTGCCAGCAGCCAAGATGGGCAGGGTTTATCCTACGAGCAGTACTTC.

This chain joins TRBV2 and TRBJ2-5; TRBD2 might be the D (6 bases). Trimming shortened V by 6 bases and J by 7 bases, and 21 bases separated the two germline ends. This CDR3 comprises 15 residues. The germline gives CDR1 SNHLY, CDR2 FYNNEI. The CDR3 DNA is TGTGCCAGCAGCCCAACGACTAGTAACTTGGCGACCCAGTACTTC. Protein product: CASSPTTSNLATQYF.